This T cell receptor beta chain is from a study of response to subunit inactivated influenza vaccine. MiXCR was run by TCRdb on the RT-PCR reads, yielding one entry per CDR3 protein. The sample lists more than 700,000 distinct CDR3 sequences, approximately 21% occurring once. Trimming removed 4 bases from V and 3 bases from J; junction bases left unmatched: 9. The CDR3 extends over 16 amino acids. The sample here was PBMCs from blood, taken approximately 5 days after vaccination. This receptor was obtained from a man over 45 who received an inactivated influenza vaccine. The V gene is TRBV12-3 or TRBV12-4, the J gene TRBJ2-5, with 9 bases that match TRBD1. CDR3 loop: CASSYTGTGKKETQYF. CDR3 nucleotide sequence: TGTGCCAGCAGTTACACCGGGACAGGGAAAAAAGAGACCCAGTACTTC.